This TCR beta chain was sequenced in a study of T cell repertoires in cytomegalovirus infection. Study observations and caveats: The cumulative frequency of public TCR beta families identified carriers of CMV plus the relevant HLA. It was HLA-C-restricted CMV-specific TCR beta clonotypes that dominated the response ex vivo.

Per the germline V gene, CDR1 is SQVTM and CDR2 is ANQGSEA. J gave up 5 bases and V 4 bases, and 2 bases lay outside the gene matches. This CDR3 is 14 amino acids long. TCRdb re-called the reads through MiXCR, storing one row per CDR3 protein. The sample holds fewer than 550,000 distinct CDR3 sequences, about 11% seen once. About this clonotype itself: Its antigen is currently unknown.

Input material: PBMCs. This chain connects TRBV29-1 to TRBJ2-1, with 13 bases lining up with TRBD2. The TCR comes from a human donor in good health (CMV status not recorded). Some clones in this sample may be carry-over from other donors' samples. CDR3 DNA sequence: TGCAGCGTTGGGACTAGCGGGGGTGACAATGAGCAGTTCTTC. Protein: CSVGTSGGDNEQFF.